The 10 T cell receptor beta chains in this list originate from one sample, sequenced in a study of blood T cell repertoires in COVID-19. Only in-frame clones appear in the TCRdb table, and some are missing; sequencing was by immunoSEQ multiplex PCR. The sample carries 300,000 or so clones, about nine tenths recorded once. The sample was peripheral blood. The receptors derive from a woman in her 40s who had recovered from COVID-19.

This clone was detected only a few times. The rearrangement joins TRBV12-3 or TRBV12-4 to TRBJ1-1; D is unclear. The CDR3 is 13 residues long. Trimming took 7 bases from V and 1 from J, leaving 10 bases between them. Written as DNA, the CDR3 is TGTGCCAGCATCCCTAATCCGAACACTGAAGCTTTCTTT. This sequence encodes CASIPNPNTEAFF.

This chain links TRBV2 with TRBJ1-6; 9 bases are a match to TRBD1. V was pared by 8 bases and J by 6 bases, with 2 bases of the junction left unmatched. This CDR3 has 13 amino acids. Germline assignment: CDR1 SNHLY and CDR2 FYNNEI. In DNA form, the CDR3 reads TGTGCCAGCGAGGACAGGGGTAATTCACCCCTCCACTTT. It translates to CASEDRGNSPLHF.

CDR3 protein: CASSFGTSGLSEQFF. The DNA of the CDR3 is TGTGCCAGCAGCTTTGGAACAAGCGGTCTCAGTGAGCAGTTCTTC. The rearrangement joins TRBV7-8 to TRBJ2-1; a weak D match, TRBD2 (5 bases). The V gene lost 3 bases and the J gene lost 9 bases, with 18 bases spanning the gap. Germline values: CDR1 SGHVS, CDR2 FQNEAQ. CDR3 length equals 15 residues.

The rearrangement uses TRBV19 and TRBJ2-7; 10 nucleotides align to TRBD1. Germline V gene data show CDR1 as LNHDA and CDR2 as SQIVND (reference sequence). CDR3 length equals 15 residues. V lost 6 bases, J lost 5 bases, and 10 bases stayed unmatched. In nucleotides, the CDR3 is TGTGCCAGTAGGCGACAGGGGGCAACCATCGACGAGCAGTACTTC. Protein: CASRRQGATIDEQYF.

This clone has just one count. V gene TRBV7-9 combines with J gene TRBJ2-2; D remains ambiguous. Germline loops: CDR1 SEHNR, CDR2 FQNEAQ (reference sequence). This CDR3 has 13 residues. Trimming took 1 base from V and 4 from J, leaving 4 bases between them. For the CDR3, the DNA is TGTGCCAGCAGCTTAGGGGCCACCGGGGAGCTGTTTTTT. Translated: CASSLGATGELFF.

V gene TRBV9 combines with J gene TRBJ2-1; a possible D gene is TRBD1 (5 bases). Germline CDR1 is SGDLS and CDR2 is YYNGEE. This CDR3 has 13 residues. With 4 bases removed from V and 4 bases from J, the gap between germline ends came to 9 bases. The CDR3 DNA is TGTGCCAGCAGCCCCCGACAGTACAATGAGCAGTTCTTC. It codes for CASSPRQYNEQFF.

This rearrangement joins TRBV12-5 to TRBJ1-6, with D perhaps TRBD1 (6 bases). CDR1 is LGHNT, CDR2 FRNRAP, per germline. The CDR3 has 14 amino acids. Between the trimmed V and J ends, which lost 1 base and 7 bases, there was a span of 8 bases. CDR3 in amino acids: CASGLGTVNSPLHF. CDR3 DNA sequence: TGTGCTAGTGGTTTGGGGACAGTAAATTCACCCCTCCACTTT.

This clone occurred a few times. The rearrangement links TRBV9 to TRBJ1-6; unclear D gene. The CDR3 is 15 amino acids. V lost 3 bases, J lost 7 bases, and 14 bases lay in between. The germline V gene encodes CDR1 SGDLS and CDR2 YYNGEE. The chain's CDR3 is CASSADIRGNSPLHF. For the CDR3, the DNA is TGTGCCAGCAGCGCCGACATCCGCGGGAATTCACCCCTCCACTTT.

The V gene is TRBV5-1, the J gene TRBJ2-3; TRBD1 aligns across 8 bases. This CDR3 is 15 amino acids long. Unmatched junction bases numbered 7, after V lost 5 bases and J lost 2 bases. CDR1 is SGHRS, CDR2 YFSETQ, per germline. In DNA form, the CDR3 reads TGCGCCAGCAGACCCCAGGGGGCCTCCACAGATACGCAGTATTTT. Translated: CASRPQGASTDTQYF.

The chain has TRBV9 and TRBJ2-7, with 10 nucleotides matching TRBD1. The CDR3 runs 15 residues. The J segment lost 6 bases and the V segment lost 0 bases, leaving 6 bases of the junction unmatched. From germline, CDR1 is SGDLS and CDR2 YYNGEE. CDR3 protein: CASSVGDRGLGEQYF. The CDR3 DNA follows: TGTGCCAGCAGCGTAGGAGACAGGGGGCTAGGCGAGCAGTACTTC.